The clone carrying this T cell receptor beta chain was counted once. The antigen remains unidentified. A much larger clone differs from this one at a single base, so this may be a read error. Co-extraction of both nucleic acids (RNA and DNA) used roughly 20-33 mg of unsorted bulk tissue. By surgical resection, the patients were treated for their primary liver carcinoma. These data originate in a study of tumor-infiltrating lymphocytes in primary liver carcinoma. Whole-study context: The yield of productive TCRbeta reads per sample was roughly 3.5 to 7.13 million and was similar across tissue types.

The V end lost 0 bases, the J end lost 5 bases, and 11 bases lay between the germline ends. The CDR3 has 15 amino acids. Germline values: CDR1 MNHEY, CDR2 SMNVEV (reference sequence). Study-wide results and limits: The study found only about 8-24% of top clones in all five tumor regions. It was tumor-adjacent and tumor-blood pairs that overlapped less than tumor region pairs did.

Production of TCR beta cDNA used around 500 ng total RNA together with a constant-region primer. Each TCR beta library was derived from three nested multiplex PCR rounds that employed slightly modified ARM-PCR. Forward primers for TRBV1-TRBV30 and a C-beta reverse primer served the first two PCR rounds, at about 10 cycles each. TCRdb analysed the multiplex PCR reads with MiXCR anew, one entry per CDR3 protein. The sample carries roughly 100,000 distinct CDR3 sequences, about four fifths recorded once. The source is a man in his forties or fifties with primary liver carcinoma and hepatitis B virus infection. This sequence joins TRBV27 and TRBJ2-1; maybe TRBD1 (6 bases). The material sequenced was liver tumor tissue from sampling region 3. As to subset: tumor region T3, left-lateral pole. The DNA of the CDR3 is TGTGCCAGCAGTTTATCGAGGGACACTCACAATGAGCAGTTCTTC. This sequence encodes CASSLSRDTHNEQFF.